This is a list of T cell receptor beta chains from one sample in a study of T cells in Graves' hyperthyroidism and ophthalmopathy. One entry per CDR3 protein, called by TCRdb with MiXCR from the multiplex PCR reads. The table records a few hundred thousand distinct CDR3 sequences, 15% to 19% of them present only once. The source material was blood. Every receptor here comes from a woman aged 18-29 years with Graves' hyperthyroidism that later progressed to Graves' ophthalmopathy. Both conserved end residues are part of each CDR3. The order of the fields is J gene, V gene, D gene, CDR3 length, clone size, CDR3 protein. The D gene is left open where the match is weak. Clone sizes are given selectively: once, few, many, or a class where the clone is expanded.

TRBJ2-2 | TRBV28 | TRBD2 | 21 | many | CASSLDSDWISGRTITGELFF
TRBJ2-3 | TRBV5-6 | TRBD2 | 16 | - | CASSLVSSGRSDTQYF
TRBJ2-7 | TRBV12-3/TRBV12-4 | - | 13 | many | CASSLDASYEQYF
TRBJ1-5 | TRBV28 | - | 13 | few | CASGLGPDQPQHF
TRBJ2-3 | TRBV7-8 | - | 14 | many | CASSHQAGQDTQYF
TRBJ2-3 | TRBV4-1 | - | 16 | few | CASSQVPWGSTDTQYF
TRBJ1-3 | TRBV9 | - | 14 | - | CASSVEASGNTIYF
TRBJ2-7 | TRBV30 | - | 13 | - | CAWSRDARYEQYF
TRBJ2-1 | TRBV7-2 | - | 16 | many | CASRPRGTDSYNEQFF
TRBJ2-7 | TRBV19 | TRBD1 | 18 | - | CASSIGRGGQGTSYEQYF
TRBJ1-2 | TRBV12-3/TRBV12-4 | TRBD1 | 13 | many | CASSTGVPYGYTF
TRBJ2-3 | TRBV7-9 | TRBD2 | 16 | - | CASSSQWREDTDTQYF
TRBJ2-1 | TRBV4-1 | TRBD2 | 18 | - | CASSQTWTSGRGGNEQFF
TRBJ1-1 | TRBV20-1 | - | 16 | few | CSARRRAGTPNTEAFF
TRBJ2-1 | TRBV7-3 | TRBD1 | 15 | - | CASSADRGTFNEQFF
TRBJ2-2 | TRBV12-5 | - | 12 | - | CASGSWDGELFF
TRBJ1-5 | TRBV6-1 | - | 15 | few | CASSRQVGGNQPQHF
TRBJ2-7 | TRBV3-1 | - | 15 | many | CASSRSPAVSYEQYF
TRBJ2-7 | TRBV4-1 | TRBD1 | 15 | - | CASSPDRGFGYEQYF
TRBJ2-1 | TRBV27 | - | 11 | many | CASSLMDEQFF
TRBJ2-5 | TRBV2 | TRBD1 | 13 | many | CASRQGVGETQYF
TRBJ2-7 | TRBV13 | - | 13 | many | CASTRLDPYEQYF
TRBJ1-3 | TRBV6-6 | TRBD1 | 15 | few | CASSYSGQSGNTIYF
TRBJ2-7 | TRBV5-1 | - | 17 | few | CASSPFVFGTGNYEQYF
TRBJ2-3 | TRBV4-2 | - | 14 | many | CASSQVGSTDTQYF
TRBJ1-4 | TRBV5-5 | TRBD1 | 17 | many | CASSLPRSGTGYEKLFF
TRBJ1-5 | TRBV10-3 | TRBD1 | 14 | many | CAISVTGEAKPQHF
TRBJ2-5 | TRBV29-1 | TRBD1 | 13 | - | CSAGQGAGETQYF
TRBJ2-4 | TRBV18 | - | 16 | - | CASSHSTGTAKNIQYF
TRBJ1-5 | TRBV3-1 | - | 14 | many | CASSQANSNQPQHF
TRBJ2-5 | TRBV20-1 | TRBD2 | 13 | many | CSAGVLAGGFQYF
TRBJ2-5 | TRBV28 | TRBD2 | 14 | many | CASTLAGSQETQYF
TRBJ2-7 | TRBV2 | TRBD2 | 14 | many | CASFGGGSSYEQYF
TRBJ1-5 | TRBV6-6 | TRBD1 | 17 | many | CASSYSSRDRFNQPQHF
TRBJ2-1 | TRBV27 | TRBD2 | 15 | - | CAGPPRSGRLNEQFF